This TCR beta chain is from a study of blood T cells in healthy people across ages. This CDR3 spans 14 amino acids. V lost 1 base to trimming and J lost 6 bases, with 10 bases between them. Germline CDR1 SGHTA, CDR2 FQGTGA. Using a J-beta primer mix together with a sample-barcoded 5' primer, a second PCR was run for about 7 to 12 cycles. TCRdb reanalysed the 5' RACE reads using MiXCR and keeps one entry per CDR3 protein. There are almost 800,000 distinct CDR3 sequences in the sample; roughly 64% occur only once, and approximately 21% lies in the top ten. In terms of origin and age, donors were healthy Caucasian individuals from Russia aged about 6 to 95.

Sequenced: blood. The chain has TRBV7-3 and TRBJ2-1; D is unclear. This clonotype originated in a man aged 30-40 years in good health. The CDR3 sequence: CASSLNGASNEQFF. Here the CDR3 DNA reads TGTGCCAGCAGCTTAAACGGTGCGTCCAATGAGCAGTTCTTC.